The 21 T cell receptor beta chains presented below share a single source sample, sequenced in a study of T cells in Graves' hyperthyroidism and ophthalmopathy. Template material for amplifying TCR beta CDR3 regions consisted of RNA transcripts. Primed by the HTBI set, a first-round RT-PCR was run on the TCR CDR3. From the multiplex PCR reads, TCRdb called clonotypes with MiXCR, one entry per CDR3 protein. The data show a few hundred thousand distinct CDR3 sequences, around 46% seen once. What was sequenced was peripheral blood or thyroid tissue (not recorded which). These receptors were taken from a woman in her late teens or twenties with Graves' hyperthyroidism.

The chain combines TRBV5-4 with TRBJ2-7; 12 bases fit TRBD1. Per the germline V gene, CDR1 is SGHNT and CDR2 is YYREEE (reference sequence). The ends lost 4 bases at V and 2 bases at J; junction bases unmatched: 7. There are 16 residues in the CDR3. The CDR3 loop is CASSKGQGAWAYEQYF. CDR3 nucleotides: TGTGCCAGCAGCAAGGGACAGGGGGCATGGGCCTACGAGCAGTACTTC.

This rearrangement joins TRBV29-1 to TRBJ2-5; no definite D call. The end of the DNA fits TRBJ2-1 better, so the J call may be wrong. The CDR3 length is 13 residues. Germline CDR1 reads SQVTM; CDR2 reads ANQGSEA. The CDR3 reads CSVEDFSYNEQFF. The CDR3 DNA sequence: TGCAGCGTTGAAGACTTCTCCTACAATGAGCAGTTCTTC.

In this sample, this clonotype turned up many times. An end of the junction does not agree with germline; a read error may underlie this. The J gene is TRBJ2-3, the V gene TRBV7-9; no reliable D call. Germline V gene data show CDR1 as SEHNR and CDR2 as FQNEAQ (reference sequence). This CDR3 has 14 amino acids. The CDR3 here is CASSPDRGTDTQYF. CDR3 coding DNA: TGTGCTAGCAGCCCCGACCGGGGCACAGATACGCAGTATTTT.

This clonotype showed up many times. This chain connects TRBV27 to TRBJ1-1; D ambiguous. From germline, CDR1 is MNHEY and CDR2 SMNVEV (reference sequence). The CDR3 covers 16 residues. V was trimmed by 2 bases and J by 2 bases, leaving 15 bases between them. The CDR3 DNA reads as TGTGCCAGCAGTTTAGATGTCCGGCGAACCAACACTGAAGCTTTCTTT. Amino acid sequence: CASSLDVRRTNTEAFF.

The chain combines TRBV7-9 with TRBJ2-6; the D is unclear. The CDR3 totals 10 residues. Germline V lookup: CDR1 SEHNR, CDR2 FQNEAQ (reference sequence). The ends were cut back, 5 bases at V and 17 bases at J, with 10 bases in the middle. The CDR3 DNA reads TGTGCCAGCAGCCCCCGGTCCGTGACTTTC. Translated, it gives CASSPRSVTF.

This clonotype was seen repeatedly, ten times or more. The chain joins TRBV7-9 to TRBJ2-7; D unclear. This CDR3 is 15 amino acids long. Germline lookup yields CDR1 SEHNR and CDR2 FQNEAQ (reference sequence). V lost 5 bases and J 3 bases, leaving 17 bases between the germline ends. In DNA, the CDR3 is TGTGCCAGCAGCCCTCATCTAGGTAGGGTCTACGAGCAGTACTTC. This translates into CASSPHLGRVYEQYF.

As to this clonotype: A much larger clone differs by one base, so this may be a read error. Because the CDR3 is missing its conserved closing phenylalanine or tryptophan, this is likely a read error. CDR3 bases: TGTGCCAGCACTCAGACAGGCGCCCTCGGAAACACCATATATCTT. As protein: CASTQTGALGNTIYL. The V gene is TRBV12-3 or TRBV12-4, the J gene TRBJ1-3, with TRBD1 as a possible D gene (6 bases). Trimming took off 7 bases at V and 4 bases at J, with 17 bases between the two ends. This CDR3 comprises 15 residues.

The sample holds many counts of this clonotype. The V call is TRBV12-3 or TRBV12-4, the J call TRBJ1-2; TRBD1 agrees at 7 bases. Trimming took 7 bases from V and 7 from J; bases not matched to a gene: 6. This CDR3 has 12 amino acids. The CDR3 protein is CASKNRGFGYTF. The CDR3 DNA is TGTGCCAGCAAGAACAGGGGATTTGGCTACACCTTC.

With regard to this clonotype: The junction departs from the called germline gene at one end, perhaps through a read error. V and J are TRBV20-1 and TRBJ1-1; perhaps TRBD1 as D (5 bases). Germline V CDR1 and CDR2: DFQATT, SNEGSKA (reference sequence). This CDR3 spans 12 amino acids. CDR3 DNA sequence: TGCAGTGCTGCTCCAGGGAACACTGAAGCTTTCTTC. Its protein is CSAAPGNTEAFF.

V usage is TRBV6-1 and J usage is TRBJ1-5; 11 bases agree with TRBD1. Germline CDR1 is MNHNS and CDR2 is SASEGT. V was clipped by 1 base and J by 8 bases; unmatched bases: 4. This CDR3 spans 15 amino acids. CDR3 residues: CASSEGTGGYEPQHF. DNA of the CDR3: TGTGCCAGCAGTGAAGGGACAGGGGGCTACGAGCCCCAGCATTTT.

This clonotype was seen repeatedly, ten times or more. The chain combines TRBV7-2 with TRBJ2-7; TRBD1 agrees at 9 bases. The CDR3 totals 15 residues. J was trimmed by 5 bases and V by 5 bases; bases with no gene match: 10. CDR1 and CDR2 from the germline V gene are SGHTA and FQGNSA. Here the CDR3 DNA reads TGTGCCAGCAGCCCCCAGGGACAGGGATTTGACGAGCAGTACTTC. This translates into CASSPQGQGFDEQYF.

CDR3 amino acids: CASSQDLRLAVTGELFF. CDR3 sequence (DNA): TGTGCCAGCAGCCAAGATCTTAGACTAGCTGTGACCGGGGAGCTGTTTTTT. This chain connects TRBV3-1 to TRBJ2-2; 7 bases match TRBD2. The CDR3 is made up of 17 amino acids. V trimming: 0 bases; J trimming: 5 bases; junction bases outside the gene matches: 9. Germline CDR1 and CDR2: LGHDT and YNNKEL (reference sequence).

In this sample, this clonotype turned up many times. The chain employs TRBV6-2 or TRBV6-3 and TRBJ2-7; D remains ambiguous. CDR3 length: 12 amino acids. Germline lookup yields CDR1 MNHEY and CDR2 SVGEGT. Trimming stripped 5 bases from V and 6 bases from J, with 11 bases between. This CDR3 is CASSPPRGEQYF. The CDR3 bases are TGTGCCAGCAGTCCCCCGAGAGGCGAGCAGTACTTC.

This clonotype was observed many times. The J gene is TRBJ1-1, the V gene TRBV20-1, with 8 bases aligning to TRBD1. V lost 6 bases, J lost 1 base, and 4 bases stayed unmatched. The length of the CDR3 is 13 residues. Germline assignment: CDR1 DFQATT and CDR2 SNEGSKA (reference sequence). The CDR3 sequence: CSARTGRNTEAFF. The DNA for the CDR3 is TGCAGTGCCAGGACAGGGAGGAACACTGAAGCTTTCTTT.

The chain joins TRBV10-3 to TRBJ1-1; D is unresolved. The germline gives CDR1 ENHRY, CDR2 SYGVKD. The CDR3 has 19 amino acids. The V gene lost 3 bases and the J gene lost 1 base, with 24 bases spanning the gap. The CDR3 nucleotides are TGTGCCATCAGTGAATCTAGCGGGAGCGATGCCGGGGAGAACACTGAAGCTTTCTTT. The encoded protein is CAISESSGSDAGENTEAFF.

The chain uses TRBV24-1 and TRBJ2-3, with D uncertain. The CDR3 contains 14 residues. Trimming took off 0 bases at V and 2 bases at J, with 5 bases between the two ends. Germline CDR1 KGHDR, CDR2 SFDVKD. The CDR3: CATSDLRHTDTQYF. DNA for the CDR3: TGTGCCACCAGTGATTTGCGGCACACAGATACGCAGTATTTT.

The rearrangement joins TRBV14 to TRBJ1-2; 7 bases align to TRBD1. V shed 2 bases and J 5 bases; nucleotides not matched to a gene: 11. Germline V CDR1 and CDR2: SGHDN, FVKESK. CDR3 length: 16 amino acids. CDR3 nucleotide sequence: TGTGCCAGCAGCCAATCCGCCGGGACAGCGCAATATGGCTACACCTTC. It specifies CASSQSAGTAQYGYTF.

The chain uses TRBV24-1 and TRBJ1-5; no definite D call. CDR3 length equals 14 residues. V dropped 0 bases and J dropped 2 bases, with 4 bases sitting between them. CDR1 and CDR2 (germline): KGHDR, SFDVKD. The CDR3 here is CATSDLERNQPQHF. Here the CDR3 DNA reads TGTGCCACCAGTGATTTGGAACGCAATCAGCCCCAGCATTTT.

About this clonotype itself: At one end the junction does not follow the germline gene, possibly because of a read error. This rearrangement joins TRBV29-1 to TRBJ1-1; tentatively, D is TRBD1 (5 bases). Looked up from germline, CDR1 is SQVTM and CDR2 is ANQGSEA. The CDR3 is made up of 11 amino acids. The DNA for the CDR3 is TGCAGCCTGACCGGGACCGCTGAAGCTTCCTTT. Its protein is CSLTGTAEASF.

The chain combines TRBV9 with TRBJ1-2; TRBD1 is a possible D gene (5 bases). Trimming stripped 5 bases from V and 4 bases from J, with 18 bases between. The CDR3 consists of 15 residues. CDR1 SGDLS and CDR2 YYNGEE come from the germline V gene. The CDR3 DNA is TGTGCCAGCAGGGGGGATAGCGGGGGAGGCTATGGCTACACCTTC. Protein: CASRGDSGGGYGYTF.

This clonotype was picked up many times. The chain combines TRBV7-9 with TRBJ2-7; D may be TRBD2 (5 bases). CDR3 length: 15 amino acids. V shed 6 bases and J shed 3 bases, with 18 bases lying between them. Germline V gene lookup returns CDR1 SEHNR and CDR2 FQNEAQ (reference sequence). The CDR3 region is CASSWNSEFLYEQYF. The CDR3 DNA reads TGTGCCAGCAGTTGGAATAGCGAGTTCCTCTACGAGCAGTACTTC.